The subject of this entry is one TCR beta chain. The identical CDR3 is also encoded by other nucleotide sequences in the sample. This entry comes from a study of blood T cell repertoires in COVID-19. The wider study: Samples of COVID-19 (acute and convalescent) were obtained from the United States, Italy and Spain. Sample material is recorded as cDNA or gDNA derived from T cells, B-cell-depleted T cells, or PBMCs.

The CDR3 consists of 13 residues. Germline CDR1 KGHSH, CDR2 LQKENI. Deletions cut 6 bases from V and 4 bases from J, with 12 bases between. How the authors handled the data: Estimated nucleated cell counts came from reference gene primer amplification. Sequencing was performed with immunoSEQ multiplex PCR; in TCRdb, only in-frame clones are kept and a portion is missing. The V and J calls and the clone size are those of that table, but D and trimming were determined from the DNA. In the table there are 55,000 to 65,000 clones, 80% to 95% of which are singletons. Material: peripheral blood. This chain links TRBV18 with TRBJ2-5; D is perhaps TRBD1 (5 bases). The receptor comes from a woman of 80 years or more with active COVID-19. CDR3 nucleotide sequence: TGTGCCAGCTCCCCAGGACAAGGAGAGACCCAGTACTTC. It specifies CASSPGQGETQYF.